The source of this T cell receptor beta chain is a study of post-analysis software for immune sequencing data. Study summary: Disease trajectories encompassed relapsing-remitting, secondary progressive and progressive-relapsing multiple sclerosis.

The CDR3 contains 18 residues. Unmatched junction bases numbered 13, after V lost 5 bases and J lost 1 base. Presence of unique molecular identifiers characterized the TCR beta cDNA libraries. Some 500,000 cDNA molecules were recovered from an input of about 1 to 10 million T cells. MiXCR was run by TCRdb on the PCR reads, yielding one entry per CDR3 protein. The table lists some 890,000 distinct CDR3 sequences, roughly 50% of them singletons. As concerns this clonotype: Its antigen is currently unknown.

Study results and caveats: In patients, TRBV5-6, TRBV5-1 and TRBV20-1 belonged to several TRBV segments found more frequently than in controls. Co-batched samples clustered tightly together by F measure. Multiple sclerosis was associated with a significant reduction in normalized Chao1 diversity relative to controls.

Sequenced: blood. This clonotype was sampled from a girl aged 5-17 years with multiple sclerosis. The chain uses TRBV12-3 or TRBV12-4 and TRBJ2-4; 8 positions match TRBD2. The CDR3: CASSRLAIQRTAKNIQYF. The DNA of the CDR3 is TGTGCCAGCAGTCGACTAGCGATCCAACGGACGGCCAAAAACATTCAGTACTTC.